Reported below is one T cell receptor beta chain. These data come from a study of blood T cell repertoires in COVID-19. As for the study in general: Samples representing acute and convalescent COVID-19 were sourced from the United States, Italy and Spain.

V shed 3 bases and J shed 4 bases, with 9 bases lying between them. The CDR3 loop spans 12 amino acids. Germline CDR1 is GTSNPN and CDR2 is SVGIG (reference sequence). Authors' processing steps: By means of reference gene primer amplification, nucleated cell counts were estimated. Only in-frame clones appear in the TCRdb table, and some are missing; sequencing was by immunoSEQ multiplex PCR. V and J calls and clone size are copied from that table; D and trimming were computed from the DNA. This sample has 15,000 to 20,000 clones, with about three quarters found just once. Sequenced material: peripheral blood. The J gene is TRBJ1-1, the V gene TRBV30; no clear D gene. The source is a man in his sixties with acute or convalescent COVID-19. This CDR3 is CAWRYLGTEAFF. The CDR3 coding sequence is TGTGCCTGGAGGTACCTAGGCACTGAAGCTTTCTTT.